This T cell receptor beta chain was found in a study of blood T cell repertoires in COVID-19. As for the study in general: Both acute and convalescent COVID-19 samples were obtained from the United States, Italy and Spain. From T cells, B-cell-depleted T cells, or PBMCs came the material, which was cDNA or gDNA.

Original handling: Scientists estimated how many nucleated cells there were by amplifying reference gene primers. The protocol was immunoSEQ multiplex PCR, while the TCRdb copy is restricted to in-frame clones and leaves out a portion. That table supplies the V and J calls and clone size; D and trimming were determined from the DNA. The sample contains roughly 99,000 clones, approximately 88% of which appear only once. The sequenced sample was peripheral blood. The source of this sequence is a man between 45 and 60 years old with active or convalescent COVID-19.

CDR3 loop: CASSESNRAYGYTF. The CDR3 region has the DNA TGCGCCAGCAGTGAGTCGAACAGAGCATATGGCTACACCTTC. This chain connects TRBV10-2 to TRBJ1-2; no definite D call. V lost 0 bases and J lost 5, with 10 bases in between. CDR1 and CDR2 (germline): WSHSY, SAAADI. This CDR3 is built from 14 residues.